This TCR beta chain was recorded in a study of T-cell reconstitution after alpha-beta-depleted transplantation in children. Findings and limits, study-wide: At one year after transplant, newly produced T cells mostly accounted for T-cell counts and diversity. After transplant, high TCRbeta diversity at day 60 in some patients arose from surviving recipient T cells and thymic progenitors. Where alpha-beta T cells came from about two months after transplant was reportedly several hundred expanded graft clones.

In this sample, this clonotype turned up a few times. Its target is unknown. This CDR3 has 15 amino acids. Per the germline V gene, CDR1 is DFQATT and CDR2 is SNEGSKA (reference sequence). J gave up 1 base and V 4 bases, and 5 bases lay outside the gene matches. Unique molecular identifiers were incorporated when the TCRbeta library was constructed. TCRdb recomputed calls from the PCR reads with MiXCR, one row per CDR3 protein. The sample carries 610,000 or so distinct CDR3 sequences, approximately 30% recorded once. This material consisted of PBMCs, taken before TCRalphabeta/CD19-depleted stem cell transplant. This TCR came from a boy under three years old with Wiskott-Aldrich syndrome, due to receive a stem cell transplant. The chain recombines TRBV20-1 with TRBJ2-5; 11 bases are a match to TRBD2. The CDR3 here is CSAIRTSGFQETQYF. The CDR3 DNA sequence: TGCAGTGCTATTAGGACTAGCGGGTTCCAAGAGACCCAGTACTTC.